This T cell receptor (beta chain) came from a study of shared clonotypes between healthy human individuals. V lost 1 base, J lost 3 bases, and 11 bases lay in between. This CDR3 spans 15 amino acids. The germline V gene has CDR1 SGHRS and CDR2 YFSETQ. The assay was immunoSEQ multiplex PCR, and TCRdb's table has in-frame clones only and misses some. The data show more than 2 million clones, with over 85% seen just once and approximately 1.6% held by the top ten. General study points: About 5% was the fraction of naive CD4 clonotypes found shared across four donors.

A remark on this clone: What it binds is unknown.

CD45RO-negative CD8 cells positively selected for CCR7 made up the naive population, which excluded terminally differentiated effector memory CD45RA+ cells. Donors comprised healthy HIV-negative adults lacking recent acute infections or vaccinations. The specimen was naive CD8+ T cells from PBMCs. The clonotype was recovered from a man younger than 35 in good health. Some clones in this sample may be carry-over from other donors' samples. V and J are TRBV5-1 and TRBJ2-1; D is perhaps TRBD2 (6 bases). In DNA form, the CDR3 reads TGCGCCAGCAGCTTGTTTCGGCGGGACTACAATGAGCAGTTCTTC. Its protein product is CASSLFRRDYNEQFF.